This T cell receptor beta chain derives from a study of regulatory dendritic cells for organ transplantation. Sorted subsets were CFSE-labeled and cultured approximately 5 days with allogeneic dendritic cells. The germline CDR1 and CDR2 sequences are LGHNA and YNFKEQ. The CDR3 extends over 16 amino acids. V was clipped by 0 bases and J by 5 bases; unmatched bases: 9. Concerning this clone: Its antigen remains unknown.

General study points: Regulatory dendritic cells appeared to expand memory CD8+ clones less than mature ones.

Sequencing used immunoSEQ multiplex PCR; TCRdb keeps in-frame clones, though not all of them. Of around 19,000 clones in the sample, roughly 88% were seen once. This receptor was taken from a human donor in good health. Sequencing input: naive CD4+ T cells from blood cultured with regulatory dendritic cells. Subset here: CD45RA+ naive T cells. The chain combines TRBV4-2 with TRBJ2-7; 8 bases align to TRBD2. The CDR3 is CASSQEAIGTRNEQYF. CDR3 coding DNA: TGTGCCAGCAGCCAAGAAGCGATTGGGACTAGGAACGAGCAGTACTTC.